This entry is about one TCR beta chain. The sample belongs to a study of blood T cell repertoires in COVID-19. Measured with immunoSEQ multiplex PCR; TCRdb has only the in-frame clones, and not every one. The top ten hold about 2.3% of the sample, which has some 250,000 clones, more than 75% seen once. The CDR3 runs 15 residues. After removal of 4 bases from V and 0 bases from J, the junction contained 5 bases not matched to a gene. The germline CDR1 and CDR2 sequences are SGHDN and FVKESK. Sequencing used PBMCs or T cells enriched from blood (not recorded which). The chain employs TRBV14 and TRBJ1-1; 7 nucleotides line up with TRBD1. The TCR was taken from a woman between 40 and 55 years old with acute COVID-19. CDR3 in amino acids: CASSRLTGLNTEAFF. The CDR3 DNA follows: TGTGCCAGCAGCCGGTTGACAGGGCTGAACACTGAAGCTTTCTTT.